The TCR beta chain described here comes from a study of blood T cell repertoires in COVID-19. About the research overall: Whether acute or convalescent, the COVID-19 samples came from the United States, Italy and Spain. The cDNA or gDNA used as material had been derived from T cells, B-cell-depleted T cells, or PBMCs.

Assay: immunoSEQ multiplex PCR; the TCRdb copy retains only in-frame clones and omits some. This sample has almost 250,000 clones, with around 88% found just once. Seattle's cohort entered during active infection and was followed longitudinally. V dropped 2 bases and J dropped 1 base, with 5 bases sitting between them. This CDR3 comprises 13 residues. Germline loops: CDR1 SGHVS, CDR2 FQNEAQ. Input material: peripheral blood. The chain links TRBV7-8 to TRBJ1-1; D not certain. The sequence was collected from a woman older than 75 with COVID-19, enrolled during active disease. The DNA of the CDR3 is TGTGCCAGCAGCTTACAGGAGAACACTGAAGCTTTCTTT. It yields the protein CASSLQENTEAFF.